A selection of T cell receptor beta chains follows, all from one sample in a study of T cell responses to AZD1222 COVID-19 vaccine. Libraries were prepared by immunoSEQ multiplex PCR; TCRdb keeps only in-frame clonotypes and omits some of them. The sample contains 60,000 to 80,000 clones, around 80% of which appear only once. This specimen consisted of peripheral blood, obtained 28 days after the second AZD1222 dose. All receptors come from an adult who received the AZD1222 COVID-19 vaccine. Both conserved end residues are part of each CDR3. D genes are given only for firm matches.

J gene	D gene	V gene	CDR3 protein
TRBJ1-6	-	TRBV5-6	CASRDNNSPLHF
TRBJ2-7	TRBD1	TRBV2	CASTAGTGGGEQYF
TRBJ2-1	-	TRBV19	CASSIYTGWEQFF
TRBJ2-5	TRBD1	TRBV3-1/TRBV3-2	CASSQDYTGGTETQYF
TRBJ1-5	-	TRBV28	CASSWADSNQPQHF
TRBJ2-7	TRBD2	TRBV4-1	CASSQDNAGGYEQYF
TRBJ1-5	-	TRBV6-5	CATAGSGNQPQHF
TRBJ1-6	-	TRBV7-9	CASSLDVPANSPLHF
TRBJ2-2	-	TRBV28	CASSRPDSAGELFF
TRBJ1-5	-	TRBV18	CASSDLLRAFDIYSNQPQHF
TRBJ2-5	-	TRBV5-1	CASSEGGQETQYF
TRBJ1-1	TRBD1	TRBV19	CASSSDRAITEAFF
TRBJ2-1	-	TRBV7-9	CASSTRTGTPSSNEQFF
TRBJ1-1	-	TRBV7-9	CASSFSRETEAFF
TRBJ2-7	-	TRBV27	CASSLWGRGDPYEQYF
TRBJ1-1	TRBD1	TRBV7-2	CASSSRQGATEAFF
TRBJ1-1	TRBD1	TRBV28	CASSLRQGKAFF
TRBJ2-3	-	TRBV7-9	CASSQGPSTDTQYF
TRBJ2-7	-	TRBV6-1	CASSEFMASRTNEQYF
TRBJ2-3	-	TRBV5-6	CASSDLRGTDTQYF
TRBJ2-7	TRBD1	TRBV27	CASSFNRGKDEQYF
TRBJ2-7	TRBD1	TRBV2	CASSRTGPADEQYF
TRBJ1-5	-	TRBV28	CASLDSFNQPQHF
TRBJ2-2	-	TRBV9	CASTGLNGELFF
TRBJ1-1	-	TRBV28	CASSFLEGTEAFF
TRBJ2-7	-	TRBV7-9	CASSLDRGLNEQYF
TRBJ2-7	TRBD2	TRBV7-2	CASSRSGGPNEQYF
TRBJ2-3	-	TRBV7-2	CASSGLGGTDTQYF
TRBJ1-6	-	TRBV15	CATSRDSPANNSPLHF
TRBJ2-7	-	TRBV28	CASSLLLLGIGDSYEQYF
TRBJ1-4	-	TRBV30	CACIRADSNEKLFF
TRBJ2-7	TRBD1	TRBV5-4	CASSGGQEGREQYF
TRBJ1-6	-	TRBV6-5	CASSYGSSDSPLHF
TRBJ2-3	-	TRBV28	CASRGTGQSTDTQYF
TRBJ2-2	-	TRBV27	CASSGSLTGSRSTGELFF
TRBJ2-7	-	TRBV27	CASSSYEQYF
TRBJ2-1	TRBD2	TRBV11-3	CASSLGTSEYNEQFF
TRBJ2-4	-	TRBV18	CASSRGQGGSIQYF
TRBJ1-4	-	TRBV7-9	CASSLGLDQGEKLFF
TRBJ2-3	-	TRBV5-5	CASSLNGPPTDTQYF
TRBJ2-7	TRBD1	TRBV19	CASRDARDSYEQYF
TRBJ1-5	-	TRBV6-5	CASSPRGGNQPQHF